This T cell receptor (beta chain) was sequenced during a study of blood T cell repertoires in COVID-19 (dated by TCRdb to about 2020). With regard to the full study: Samples from collaborators originated in the United States, Italy and Spain and spanned both the acute and convalescent phases of COVID-19. The material from the prospective study consisted of cDNA or gDNA derived from T cells, B-cell-depleted T cells, or PBMCs. Where available, HLA class I and class II types were obtained from metadata supplied by the sample provider rather than from assay-based typing. The sample metadata nearly always contained a de-identified subject ID, COVID-19 status, age in years and sex. The dataset comprised deeply sampled blood TCRbeta repertoires from subjects exposed to, actively infected with, or recovered from COVID-19. The samples were drawn from two sources: the first 160 participants of the ongoing ImmuneRACE study, and fewer than 1,500 subjects contributed by 6 global collaborators. The repertoires were made available in a free public database intended to serve as a resource for research on the immune response to SARS-CoV-2.

Paper-wide results and their limitations: How much clinical and demographic metadata was included differed by source and by participant, and the metadata was provided uncurated.

V trim: 5 bases; J trim: 4 bases; unmatched bases: 4. Taken from cysteine to phenylalanine, the CDR3 has 14 residues. The DNA shown is the 42-base CDR3, in frame from base 1. CDR1 and CDR2 are read off the germline V gene as SGHRS and YFSETQ. The immunoSEQ Assay, a bias-controlled multiplex PCR, was used to amplify TCRbeta CDR3 regions from genomic DNA. In the original analysis: The number of nucleated cells in each sample was estimated from the amplification of reference gene primers within the assay. To quantify the absolute abundance of each unique TCRbeta CDR3 rearrangement, sequence reads were collapsed and filtered. Productive Simpson clonality was computed per sample as the square root of Simpson's diversity index over productive rearrangements. TCRdb retrieved this table from immuneACCESS and kept in-frame rearrangements only. Not all clones are present; in checked studies, unresolved V genes account for under half, and no reason is known for the remainder. That table gives V, J and clone size, and the DNA gave D and trimming. This sample gives some 150,000 clones in total; roughly 80% of them show up just once. About 4.2% of the sample comes from the top ten.

The collaborating institutions used their own protocols to collect whole blood in K2EDTA tubes. For TCRbeta analysis, collaborator samples were shipped as frozen whole blood, as isolated PBMCs, or as DNA extracted from either sample type. This clone was observed a few times. Its antigen target is currently unknown. Base qualities are not recorded, but no much larger clone differs from it by a single base. This receptor was identified in a woman at least 80 years old with acute or convalescent COVID-19. Source material: peripheral blood. Rearrangement joined TRBV5-1 to TRBJ2-2, with 8 bases matching TRBD2. The sequence in DNA is TGCGCCAGCAGTCGGGAGGGAGTCACCGGGGAGCTGTTTTTT. Its protein product is CASSREGVTGELFF.